Below are 10 T cell receptor beta chains sequenced from a single sample in a study of T cells in Graves' hyperthyroidism and ophthalmopathy. Template material for amplifying TCR beta CDR3 regions consisted of RNA transcripts. RT-PCR in the first round (using the HTBI primer set) targeted the TCR CDR3. TCRdb re-derived calls from the multiplex PCR reads in MiXCR, one entry per CDR3 protein. The sample yields hundreds of thousands of distinct CDR3 sequences, about 15% seen once. The sample taken for sequencing was blood. The source is a woman aged 30 to 39 with Graves' hyperthyroidism that later progressed to Graves' ophthalmopathy.

In its sample, this clonotype was seen a few times. The chain employs TRBV29-1 and TRBJ2-1; D might be TRBD2 (6 bases). The CDR3 length is 13 residues. V was cut by 3 bases and J by 6 bases, with 12 bases left in between. The germline V gene has CDR1 SQVTM and CDR2 ANQGSEA. The CDR3 protein is CSVDGGLGNEQFF. The CDR3 DNA follows: TGCAGCGTTGACGGGGGTCTAGGCAATGAGCAGTTCTTC.

This clonotype was observed many times. The V and J genes are TRBV10-3 and TRBJ2-1, with TRBD2 matching 8 bases. Trimming removed 7 bases from V and 8 bases from J; junction bases left unmatched: 10. The CDR3 has 14 residues. The germline V gene encodes CDR1 ENHRY and CDR2 SYGVKD. The CDR3 spells CAITTGTRSHEQFF. The CDR3 DNA reads TGTGCCATCACCACCGGGACTAGATCTCATGAGCAGTTCTTC.

Ten or more counts support this clonotype. The V gene is TRBV6-1, the J gene TRBJ2-1; possible D gene TRBD1, 5 bases. Germline-derived CDR1 and CDR2 are MNHNS and SASEGT. The CDR3 runs 16 residues. V gave up 4 bases and J gave up 6 bases, with 19 bases separating them. CDR3 DNA: TGTGCCAGCAGTGTCTGGGGCGACGGTCTGGTCAATGAGCAGTTCTTC. This gives the protein CASSVWGDGLVNEQFF.

This clonotype was counted at least ten times. CDR3 region: CSVYGQGAGGTEAFF. The CDR3 bases are TGCAGCGTTTACGGACAGGGGGCAGGAGGCACTGAAGCTTTCTTT. The chain employs TRBV29-1 and TRBJ1-1; 11 bases fit TRBD1. Looked up from germline, CDR1 is SQVTM and CDR2 is ANQGSEA. The CDR3 is made up of 15 amino acids. V trimming: 5 bases; J trimming: 4 bases; junction bases outside the gene matches: 9.

The CDR3 coding sequence is TGTGCCATCAGAGCGACAGGGGAGGACTATGGCTACACCTTC. It is translated as CAIRATGEDYGYTF. The chain has TRBV10-3 and TRBJ1-2; TRBD1 matches 8 bases. J was trimmed by 3 bases and V by 6 bases; bases with no gene match: 6. Germline CDR1 reads ENHRY; CDR2 reads SYGVKD. The CDR3 sequence is 14 residues long.

This clonotype was recorded at least ten times. The chain uses TRBV28 and TRBJ2-1; weak D call: TRBD2 (5 bases). CDR1 is MDHEN and CDR2 is SYDVKM in the germline V gene. The CDR3 is made up of 15 amino acids. Trimming cost V 5 bases and J 2 bases, with 13 bases left between them. CDR3 sequence reads: CASSPTRIAYNEQFF. CDR3 bases: TGTGCCAGCAGTCCAACTAGGATTGCCTACAATGAGCAGTTCTTC.

There are many counts of this clonotype. V is TRBV7-3 and J is TRBJ2-3; the D is unclear. Per the germline V gene, CDR1 is SGHTA and CDR2 is FQGTGA. With 0 bases removed from V and 3 bases from J, the gap between germline ends came to 4 bases. The CDR3 runs to 13 residues. CDR3 in amino acids: CASSLTITDTQYF. Written as DNA, the CDR3 is TGTGCCAGCAGCTTAACCATAACAGATACGCAGTATTTT. Full variable domain (remainder filled in from reference TRBV7-3 and TRBJ2-3): GAGVSQTPSNKVTEKGKYVELRCDPISGHTALYWYRQSLGQGPEFLIYFQGTGAADDSGLPNDRFFAVRPEGSVSTLKIQRTERGDSAVYLCASSLTITDTQYFGPGTRLTVL.

This clonotype was picked up many times. The CDR3 DNA reads TGTGCCAGCAGCGTACCAGGGGCGGCAGATACGCAGTATTTT. It translates to CASSVPGAADTQYF. V usage is TRBV5-8 and J usage is TRBJ2-3; a possible D gene is TRBD1 (6 bases). The CDR3 consists of 14 residues. Trimming stripped 4 bases from V and 4 bases from J, with 13 bases between. The germline V gene encodes CDR1 SGHTS and CDR2 YDEGEE.

This rearrangement joins TRBV9 to TRBJ2-7; D gene uncertain. The germline V gene encodes CDR1 SGDLS and CDR2 YYNGEE. This CDR3 is 12 amino acids long. V shed 4 bases and J shed 5 bases, with 10 bases lying between them. CDR3 sequence: CASSSTTHEQYF. The CDR3 coding sequence is TGTGCCAGCAGCTCCACGACCCACGAGCAGTACTTC.

This chain connects TRBV19 to TRBJ1-1; the D is unclear. V shed 3 bases and J shed 0 bases, with 8 bases lying between them. This CDR3 contains 14 residues. Per the germline V gene, CDR1 is LNHDA and CDR2 is SQIVND (reference sequence). The CDR3 reads CASSMGEMNTEAFF. The CDR3 DNA reads as TGTGCCAGTAGTATGGGAGAGATGAACACTGAAGCTTTCTTT.